This T cell receptor beta chain was recorded in a study of T-cell reconstitution after alpha-beta-depleted transplantation in children. Study observations and caveats: Reports say that about two months after transplant, the alpha-beta T cells came out of several hundred graft clones that had expanded. Day-60 TCRbeta diversity that was high in some patients was derived from surviving recipient T cells and thymic progenitors. T-cell counts and diversity at one year following transplant were attributed mainly to newly produced T cells.

Preparation of the TCRbeta library involved a method that used unique molecular identifiers. Via MiXCR, TCRdb re-called the PCR reads, giving one row per CDR3 protein. The table lists around 960,000 distinct CDR3 sequences, about 30% of them singletons. Regarding this clonotype: Its target is not known.

The CDR3 sequence is 13 residues long. The germline V gene has CDR1 MDHEN and CDR2 SYDVKM. This sequence originates from a boy under two years old who had a stem cell transplant for SCID, so the T cells may come from the graft donor. This sample comprised PBMCs, mostly from graft donor cells, obtained 360 days after TCRalphabeta/CD19-depleted stem cell transplant. This chain joins TRBV28 and TRBJ1-6, with D tentatively TRBD1 (6 bases). The CDR3 reads CAGGDSYNSPLHF. Written as DNA, the CDR3 is TGTGCAGGGGGGGACTCCTATAATTCACCCCTCCACTTT.